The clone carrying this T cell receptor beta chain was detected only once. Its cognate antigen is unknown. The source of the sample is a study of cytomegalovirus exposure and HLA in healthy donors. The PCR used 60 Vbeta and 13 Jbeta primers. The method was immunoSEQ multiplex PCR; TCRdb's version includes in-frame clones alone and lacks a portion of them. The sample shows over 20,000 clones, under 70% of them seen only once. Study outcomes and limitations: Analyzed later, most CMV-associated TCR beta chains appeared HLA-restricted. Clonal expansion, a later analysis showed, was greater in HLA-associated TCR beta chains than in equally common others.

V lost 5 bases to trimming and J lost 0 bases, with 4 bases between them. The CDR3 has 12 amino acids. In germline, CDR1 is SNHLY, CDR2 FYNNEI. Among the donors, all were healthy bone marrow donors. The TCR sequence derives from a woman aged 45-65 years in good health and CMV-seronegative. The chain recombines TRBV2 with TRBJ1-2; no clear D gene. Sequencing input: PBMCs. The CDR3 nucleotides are TGTGCCAGCAGTCTAGCTAACTATGGCTACACCTTC. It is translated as CASSLANYGYTF.